This entry is about one T cell receptor (beta chain). What antigen it recognizes has not been identified. The record has no base qualities; no much larger clone is one base away. Libraries were made using the immunoSEQ multiplex PCR assay. TCRdb obtained this table from immuneACCESS and retained in-frame rearrangements with V and J assigned. These tables miss some clones; where compared with another copy, unresolved V genes account for less than half of the shortfall, and the remainder is unexplained. The sample records approximately 100,000 clones, roughly 90% of which are singletons. Jointly, the top ten make up about 3% of the sample. The sample originates from a study of T cell changes during pregnancy in multiple sclerosis (dated by TCRdb to the late 2010s). Background on the whole study: The study examined how the T cell repertoire changed over the course of pregnancy in women with multiple sclerosis.

The sequencing used peripheral blood, collected after pregnancy. The TCR sequence derives from a female donor with multiple sclerosis, enrolled in a pregnancy study.

The CDR3 corresponds to CASSFTGGDEQFF. The DNA reads as follows: TGTGCCAGCAGTTTTACAGGGGGTGATGAGCAGTTCTTC. The rearrangement combines TRBV27 with TRBJ2-1, with 8 bases aligning to TRBD1. The germline V and J ends show losses of 3 bases and 8 bases respectively, and no gene match explains 3 bases of the junction. The CDR3, cysteine through phenylalanine, is 13 amino acids long. The entry retains the CDR3 DNA only, 39 bases that are in frame from base 1. Per the germline V gene (reference sequence), MNHEY is the CDR1 and SMNVEV is the CDR2.